This T cell receptor beta chain stems from a study of blood T cell repertoires in COVID-19 (TCRdb year 2020). About the study as a whole: Samples covering the acute and convalescent phases of COVID-19 were provided by collaborators in the United States, Italy and Spain. The material from the prospective study consisted of cDNA or gDNA derived from T cells, B-cell-depleted T cells, or PBMCs. Deeply sampled blood TCRbeta repertoires from subjects exposed to, actively infected with, or recovered from COVID-19 were included in the dataset. The repertoires were released in a freely available public database meant as a resource for research on the immune response to SARS-CoV-2. The samples were drawn from two sources: the first 160 participants of the ongoing ImmuneRACE study, and 1,254 subjects contributed by 6 global collaborators. The sample metadata nearly always contained a de-identified subject ID, COVID-19 status, age in years and sex. Where available, HLA class I and class II types were taken from metadata supplied by the sample provider and were not determined by assay-based typing.

What the study reported, not specific to this receptor: How much clinical and demographic metadata was included differed by source and by participant, and the metadata was provided uncurated.

Whole blood was collected in K2EDTA tubes by collaborating institutions according to the institutions' own protocols. For TCRbeta analysis, collaborators shipped samples as frozen whole blood, isolated PBMCs, or DNA extracted from either of those sample types. The CDR3 contains 13 residues, cysteine and phenylalanine counted. Here the CDR3 DNA is all that survives: 39 bases in frame from base 1. The V and J ends are trimmed by 6 bases and 1 base, leaving 7 bases between them. Via the germline V gene, CDR1 is MDHEN and CDR2 SYDVKM. With regard to this clone: No antigen is known for it. The record has no base qualities; no much larger clone is one base away.

TCRbeta CDR3 regions were amplified from genomic DNA by means of the immunoSEQ Assay, a bias-controlled multiplex PCR. The study's processing was this. Within the assay, amplification of reference gene primers was used to estimate how many nucleated cells each sample contained. Sequence reads were collapsed and filtered to measure the absolute abundance of every unique TCRbeta CDR3 rearrangement. For each sample, productive Simpson clonality was calculated by taking the square root of Simpson's diversity index across productive rearrangements. TCRdb mirrors the immuneACCESS table, restricted to in-frame sequences. Some clones are absent from its copies; in checked studies, under half trace to an unresolved V gene, and the reason for the others is unknown. Clone size and V and J calls were adopted from that table, with D and trimming inferred from the DNA. This sample is represented by about 34,000 clones; 93% of them were singletons. 5.2% of the sample lies in the top ten.

This chain is built from TRBV28 and TRBJ2-1; TRBD2 is a weak D gene call, 5 bases matching. The TCR originated in a human donor in a cohort sampled during active COVID-19. The sample was peripheral blood. CDR3 region: CASSSGSYNEQFF. In nucleotide form, the sequence is TGTGCCAGCAGCTCGGGATCCTACAATGAGCAGTTCTTC.